The 31 T cell receptor beta chains in this list originate from one sample, sequenced in a study of cytomegalovirus exposure and HLA in healthy donors. PCR primers comprised 60 Vbeta and 13 Jbeta primers. The table came from immunoSEQ multiplex PCR; TCRdb's copy has only in-frame clones and leaves some out. The data contain about 120,000 clones, roughly 18% of them singletons. Sample: PBMCs. These receptors were taken from a female donor in good health and CMV-seropositive.

The rearrangement uses TRBV29-1 and TRBJ2-1, with 12 nucleotides matching TRBD2. The germline V gene encodes CDR1 SQVTM and CDR2 ANQGSEA. There are 15 residues in the CDR3. Trimming removed 4 bases from V and 8 bases from J; junction bases left unmatched: 9. The DNA for the CDR3 is TGCAGCGTTGGAACGACTAGCGGGAGATTCCATGAGCAGTTCTTC. Translated: CSVGTTSGRFHEQFF.

The chain couples TRBV7-8 to TRBJ2-7; TRBD2 matches 10 bases. Germline V lookup: CDR1 SGHVS, CDR2 FQNEAQ. The junction had 16 bases not matched to a gene; V was cut back by 5 bases and J by 3 bases. There are 18 residues in the CDR3. CDR3 nucleotide sequence: TGTGCCAGCAGCCCTTGGACTAGCGGCGTAGGGTTGGGCTACGAGCAGTACTTC. Protein product: CASSPWTSGVGLGYEQYF.

The chain carries TRBV10-2 and TRBJ2-5, with D perhaps matching TRBD1 (6 bases). Germline V gene sequence: CDR1 WSHSY, CDR2 SAAADI. The CDR3 extends over 16 amino acids. V shed 5 bases and J shed 1 base, with 17 bases lying between them. The CDR3 reads CASSFWQGSIQETQYF. In DNA form, the CDR3 reads TGCGCCAGCAGTTTTTGGCAGGGGTCCATCCAAGAGACCCAGTACTTC.

This clone was counted between two and nine times. The chain uses TRBV9 and TRBJ2-5; 8 nucleotides line up with TRBD2. V lost 2 bases and J lost 0; bases outside the gene matches: 3. Germline V gives CDR1 SGDLS, CDR2 YYNGEE. This CDR3 spans 15 amino acids. This CDR3 reads CASSVVSGNQETQYF. CDR3 DNA: TGTGCCAGCAGCGTGGTTAGCGGGAACCAAGAGACCCAGTACTTC. Full variable domain (outside the CDR3, taken from reference TRBV9 and TRBJ2-5): DSGVTQTPKHLITATGQRVTLRCSPRSGDLSVYWYQQSLDQGLQFLIQYYNGEERAKGNILERFSAQQFPDLHSELNLSSLELGDSALYFCASSVVSGNQETQYFGPGTRLLVL.

Only a few counts were recorded for this clone. The chain couples TRBV9 to TRBJ2-7; D uncertain. The CDR3 is 13 residues long. Trimming stripped 0 bases from V and 3 bases from J, with 7 bases between. Germline assignment: CDR1 SGDLS and CDR2 YYNGEE. The chain's CDR3 is CASSVGSSYEQYF. The DNA of the CDR3 is TGTGCCAGCAGCGTAGGTTCCAGCTACGAGCAGTACTTC.

The rearrangement uses TRBV4-3 and TRBJ2-5; D not resolved. Trimming cost V 0 bases and J 4 bases, with 9 bases left between them. CDR3 size: 14 residues. From germline, CDR1 is LGHNA and CDR2 YSLEER. This chain's CDR3 is CASSQDYLSETQYF. In nucleotides, the CDR3 is TGCGCCAGCAGCCAAGATTATTTGTCAGAGACCCAGTACTTC.

This clone appeared a few times. The chain has TRBV29-1 and TRBJ2-7, with D possibly matching TRBD1 (5 bases). Trimming stripped 4 bases from V and 2 bases from J, with 6 bases between. The CDR3 length is 11 residues. The V gene's germline CDR1 is SQVTM and CDR2 ANQGSEA. DNA for the CDR3: TGCAGCGTTGCAGGGACCTACGAGCAGTACTTC. Its protein is CSVAGTYEQYF.

V and J are TRBV5-6 and TRBJ2-3, with TRBD2 identical over 12 bases. The J segment lost 2 bases and the V segment lost 0 bases, leaving 10 bases of the junction unmatched. CDR1 is SGHDT, CDR2 YYEEEE, per germline. The CDR3 is 19 residues long. CDR3 sequence: CASSLDPPSGGAFTDTQYF. CDR3 nucleotide sequence: TGTGCCAGCAGCTTGGACCCCCCTAGCGGGGGGGCATTCACAGATACGCAGTATTTT.

This clone was detected a few times. This chain links TRBV10-3 with TRBJ2-1, with 14 bases identical to TRBD2. The trim removed 10 bases at V and 0 bases at J, leaving 2 bases unmatched. The CDR3 sequence is 15 residues long. From germline, CDR1 is ENHRY and CDR2 SYGVKD. The CDR3 coding sequence is TGTGCCACCGGGACTAGCGGGAGCTCCTACAATGAGCAGTTCTTC. This codes for CATGTSGSSYNEQFF.

Only a few counts were recorded for this clone. This rearrangement joins TRBV6-7 to TRBJ2-6; TRBD2 agrees at 12 bases. TRBV6-7 is flagged as an ORF with uncertain function. CDR3 length: 19 residues. The trim removed 0 bases at V and 0 bases at J, leaving 3 bases unmatched. The CDR3 loop reads CASSYSTSGGGSGANVLTF. The CDR3 DNA is TGTGCCAGCAGTTACTCGACTAGCGGGGGAGGCTCTGGGGCCAACGTCCTGACTTTC.

With respect to this clone: Here the CDR3 omits its conserved ending phenylalanine or tryptophan, so a read error is the likely source. The DNA is left out, because the CDR3 cannot be placed on it with certainty; the CDR3 is given as TCRdb lists it. This chain uses TRBV20-1 with TRBJ2-3; TRBD1, as called in the table, went unchecked against the DNA. Ends included, the CDR3 has 9 residues. CDR1 is DFQATT and CDR2 is SNEGSKA in the germline V gene (reference sequence). The CDR3 loop is CSARGDREV.

In its sample, this clone was seen a few times. The rearrangement joins TRBV2 to TRBJ1-4; TRBD1 agrees at 7 bases. Trimming removed 6 bases from V and 10 bases from J; junction bases left unmatched: 14. Germline V gene lookup returns CDR1 SNHLY and CDR2 FYNNEI. This CDR3 spans 15 amino acids. The CDR3 DNA reads TGTGCCAGCAGCCAGAGACAGGGTATATCCGTAAAACTGTTTTTT. Its protein product is CASSQRQGISVKLFF.

This clone has just a few counts. CDR3 in DNA: TGTGCCAGTAGAAAGGCAGGGTTTGGCTATGGCTACACCTTC. Translation: CASRKAGFGYGYTF. This chain joins TRBV19 and TRBJ1-2; perhaps TRBD1 as D (5 bases). In germline, CDR1 is LNHDA, CDR2 SQIVND (reference sequence). V was cut by 6 bases and J by 4 bases, with 15 bases left in between. The CDR3 is 14 amino acids.

This clone came up a few times. The rearrangement links TRBV19 to TRBJ2-1, with D uncertain. Germline CDR1 and CDR2: LNHDA and SQIVND (reference sequence). The CDR3 extends over 13 amino acids. Trimming removed 3 bases at V and 10 bases at J, with 13 bases between. The CDR3 DNA follows: TGTGCCAGTAGTATGTTTTCCCCCGGGGAGCAGTTCTTC. It translates to CASSMFSPGEQFF.

The chain recombines TRBV7-8 with TRBJ1-2, with D uncertain. Germline CDR1 is SGHVS and CDR2 is FQNEAQ. The CDR3 loop spans 14 amino acids. V was pared by 1 base and J by 3 bases, with 9 bases between. This chain's CDR3 is CASSLGPVDYGYTF. The DNA of the CDR3 is TGTGCCAGCAGCTTAGGTCCTGTCGACTATGGCTACACCTTC.

This clone was detected a few times. The chain joins TRBV5-4 to TRBJ1-1, with a possible D match to TRBD1 (5 bases). The CDR3 spans 14 residues. CDR1 and CDR2 from the germline V gene are SGHNT and YYREEE (reference sequence). The V end was cut by 1 base, the J end by 5 bases, with 12 bases between. CDR3 bases: TGTGCCAGCAGCTTGAGTAGGGGCACGACTGAAGCTTTCTTT. This sequence encodes CASSLSRGTTEAFF.

The gene calls are TRBV7-9 and TRBJ1-1; D unclear. CDR1 is SEHNR and CDR2 is FQNEAQ in the germline V gene (reference sequence). Trimming left V 2 bases short and J 4 bases short, with 11 bases between. The length of the CDR3 is 14 residues. CDR3 in DNA: TGTGCCAGCAGCTTACAGCGGGGTATCACTGAAGCTTTCTTT. This translates into CASSLQRGITEAFF.

In its sample, this clone was seen a few times. The chain is built from TRBV5-6 and TRBJ1-2; 7 bases are a match to TRBD1. J was trimmed by 5 bases and V by 2 bases; bases with no gene match: 9. Germline loops: CDR1 SGHDT, CDR2 YYEEEE. The CDR3 has 15 amino acids. The DNA for the CDR3 is TGTGCCAGCAGCTTCAAGGAGGGACAGAAATATGGCTACACCTTC. Amino acid sequence: CASSFKEGQKYGYTF.

Only a few counts were recorded for this clone. The V and J genes are TRBV29-1 and TRBJ2-7; D call uncertain. V lost 4 bases and J lost 0, with 13 bases in between. The CDR3 contains 14 residues. Germline V lookup: CDR1 SQVTM, CDR2 ANQGSEA. The CDR3 bases are TGCAGCGTTGCGCCCAACCCCTACTCCTACGAGCAGTACTTC. It yields the protein CSVAPNPYSYEQYF.

Many counts were recorded for this clone. The J gene is TRBJ2-7, the V gene TRBV13, with a tentative D call TRBD1 (5 bases). V was trimmed by 1 base and J by 3 bases, leaving 10 bases between them. This CDR3 spans 14 amino acids. Germline loops: CDR1 PRHDT, CDR2 FYEKMQ (reference sequence). This CDR3 is CASSLVSRDYEQYF. The CDR3 nucleotides read TGTGCCAGCAGCTTAGTATCCAGGGACTACGAGCAGTACTTC.

The chain recombines TRBV9 with TRBJ2-1, with 9 bases fitting TRBD2. J gave up 2 bases and V 2 bases, and 5 bases lay outside the gene matches. In germline, CDR1 is SGDLS, CDR2 YYNGEE. The CDR3 covers 16 residues. The CDR3 DNA reads as TGTGCCAGCAGCGTGTGGGAGCGGGGGGCCTACAATGAGCAGTTCTTC. It translates to CASSVWERGAYNEQFF.

This chain connects TRBV11-2 to TRBJ1-1; D gene unclear. The length of the CDR3 is 13 residues. Germline CDR1 reads SGHAT; CDR2 reads FQNNGV. V lost 4 bases, J lost 5 bases, and 11 bases lay in between. CDR3 DNA: TGTGCCAGCAGCTCCACCCGGTGGACTGAAGCTTTCTTT. This encodes CASSSTRWTEAFF.

The V gene is TRBV30, the J gene TRBJ2-7; 8 nucleotides line up with TRBD1. Trimming took 4 bases from V and 3 from J; bases not matched to a gene: 8. The CDR3 runs to 14 residues. Germline-derived CDR1 and CDR2 are GTSNPN and SVGIG (reference sequence). Here the CDR3 reads CAWTPTGQGYEQYF. CDR3 DNA sequence: TGTGCCTGGACCCCCACCGGACAGGGCTACGAGCAGTACTTC.

The chain joins TRBV5-1 to TRBJ2-3, with 8 bases lining up with TRBD2. This CDR3 is built from 15 residues. V was pared by 2 bases and J by 4 bases, with 6 bases of the junction left unmatched. Germline V gives CDR1 SGHRS, CDR2 YFSETQ. The CDR3 DNA is TGCGCCAGCAGCTTACTAGCGGACCTTCCAGATACGCAGTATTTT. It specifies CASSLLADLPDTQYF.

The chain recombines TRBV7-9 with TRBJ2-1; D ambiguous. Per the germline V gene, CDR1 is SEHNR and CDR2 is FQNEAQ (reference sequence). This CDR3 contains 14 residues. The V end was cut by 0 bases, the J end by 5 bases, with 8 bases between. The CDR3 nucleotides are TGTGCCAGCAGCTTAGCGAACTCACACAATGAGCAGTTCTTC. It translates to CASSLANSHNEQFF.

A few counts support this clone. The rearrangement uses TRBV7-2 and TRBJ1-4; no definite D call. The V end was cut by 7 bases, the J end by 8 bases, with 20 bases between. Germline V gene data show CDR1 as SGHTA and CDR2 as FQGNSA. There are 15 residues in the CDR3. CDR3: CASTPVGGYEEKLFF. CDR3 DNA sequence: TGTGCCAGCACCCCCGTGGGAGGGTACGAAGAAAAACTGTTTTTT.

This clone was recorded only once. The rearrangement joins TRBV29-1 to TRBJ2-1; D uncertain. This CDR3 has 15 residues. The ends were cut back, 4 bases at V and 0 bases at J, with 13 bases in the middle. Germline loops: CDR1 SQVTM, CDR2 ANQGSEA. The CDR3 DNA sequence: TGCAGCGTTGTAAGCCCAGGCATCTCCTACAATGAGCAGTTCTTC. It is translated as CSVVSPGISYNEQFF.

The J gene is TRBJ1-6, the V gene TRBV10-3; 8 nucleotides line up with TRBD1. The length of the CDR3 is 16 residues. From germline, CDR1 is ENHRY and CDR2 SYGVKD. Germline trimming cut 0 bases from V and 6 bases from J; bases unmatched to any gene: 4. CDR3 DNA sequence: TGTGCCATCAGTGAGTCTGGGGGACAGGTTAATTCACCCCTCCACTTT. It translates to CAISESGGQVNSPLHF.

This clone came up a few times. The chain uses TRBV28 and TRBJ2-1, with 10 bases fitting TRBD2. V shed 5 bases, J shed 9 bases, and the junction held 7 bases outside the gene matches. From germline, CDR1 is MDHEN and CDR2 SYDVKM. The CDR3 runs 14 residues. The CDR3 sequence is CASSTSGTTLEQFF. The CDR3 DNA sequence: TGTGCCAGCAGTACTAGCGGGACCACCCTTGAGCAGTTCTTC.

This clone has just a few counts. The chain combines TRBV6-6 with TRBJ2-5, with TRBD1 matching 8 bases. Germline CDR1 reads MNHNY; CDR2 reads SVGAGI (reference sequence). V lost 6 bases, J lost 1 base, and 10 bases stayed unmatched. CDR3 size: 16 residues. The CDR3 reads CASSLSADRGQETQYF. DNA for the CDR3: TGTGCCAGCAGCCTATCCGCTGACAGGGGCCAAGAGACCCAGTACTTC.

This clone was counted a few times. This chain uses TRBV5-1 with TRBJ1-1; D remains unclear. There are 14 residues in the CDR3. Trimming took off 5 bases at V and 5 bases at J, with 16 bases between the two ends. Germline V lookup: CDR1 SGHRS, CDR2 YFSETQ. In nucleotides, the CDR3 is TGCGCCAGCAGTGCCGAGGGAGGTGGTACTGAAGCTTTCTTT. Translating gives CASSAEGGGTEAFF.